These 8 T cell receptor beta chains originate from one sample sequenced in a study of shared clonotypes between healthy human individuals. Naive CD8 cells lacked CD45RO, underwent positive selection for CCR7 and left out terminally differentiated effector memory CD45RA+ cells. Assay used: immunoSEQ multiplex PCR; TCRdb lists only in-frame clones, some missing. The table has some 1,900,000 clones, 85% to 95% seen once. The sample taken for sequencing was naive CD8+ T cells sorted from blood. These TCRs come from a young man in good health.

On this clone: Additional DNA sequences in this sample encode the identical CDR3. The DNA of the CDR3 is TGTGCCAGCAGTCCTGACTCCTACGAGCAGTACTTC. Its protein product is CASSPDSYEQYF. The chain carries TRBV28 and TRBJ2-7; no reliable D call. The CDR3 spans 12 residues. Trimming pared 5 bases from V and 0 bases from J, leaving 5 bases between. Germline V CDR1 and CDR2: MDHEN, SYDVKM. Drawing the rest from reference TRBV28 and TRBJ2-7, the complete variable domain is DVKVTQSSRYLVKRTGEKVFLECVQDMDHENMFWYRQDPGLGLRLIYFSYDVKMKEKGDIPEGYSVSREKKERFSLILESASTNQTSMYLCASSPDSYEQYFGPGTRLTVT.

The chain joins TRBV7-6 to TRBJ2-5, with TRBD1 identical over 8 bases. This CDR3 has 13 amino acids. Germline CDR1 SGHVS, CDR2 FNYEAQ. The ends lost 4 bases at V and 3 bases at J; junction bases unmatched: 1. The CDR3 loop is CASSSDREETQYF. As DNA, the CDR3 is TGTGCCAGCAGCTCGGACAGGGAAGAGACCCAGTACTTC.

The chain recombines TRBV9 with TRBJ2-7; D is unclear. V lost 0 bases and J 3 bases, leaving 7 bases between the germline ends. The CDR3 is 13 amino acids. CDR1 is SGDLS and CDR2 is YYNGEE in the germline V gene. CDR3 sequence: CASSVASYYEQYF. The CDR3 nucleotides are TGTGCCAGCAGCGTAGCGTCCTACTACGAGCAGTACTTC.

The chain combines TRBV11-2 with TRBJ2-3; 8 positions match TRBD1. This CDR3 contains 16 residues. Losses at the gene ends were 3 bases for V and 3 bases for J; bases not matched to a gene: 8. The germline V gene has CDR1 SGHAT and CDR2 FQNNGV. The CDR3 DNA reads TGTGCCAGCAGCTTCTCCCCGGGACAGGATACAGATACGCAGTATTTT. As protein: CASSFSPGQDTDTQYF.

The chain employs TRBV27 and TRBJ2-7; 7 bases match TRBD1. The germline V gene has CDR1 MNHEY and CDR2 SMNVEV (reference sequence). This CDR3 has 13 amino acids. With 7 bases clipped from V and 0 bases from J, the junction kept 3 bases outside the gene matches. The CDR3 nucleotides read TGTGCCAGCAAGGGACAGAGCTCCTACGAGCAGTACTTC. It specifies CASKGQSSYEQYF.

This clone was seen only once. This sequence joins TRBV6-5 and TRBJ1-2; tentatively, D is TRBD1 (5 bases). The ends were cut back, 6 bases at V and 5 bases at J, with 16 bases in the middle. Per germline, CDR1 MNHEY and CDR2 SVGAGI. The CDR3 spans 14 residues. CDR3 region: CASRETAGFYGYTF. The CDR3 region has the DNA TGTGCCAGCAGGGAGACAGCTGGCTTTTATGGCTACACCTTC.

The V gene is TRBV6-1, the J gene TRBJ2-7; TRBD1 agrees at 9 bases. The CDR3 is 16 amino acids. CDR1 is MNHNS, CDR2 SASEGT, per germline. V gave up 2 bases and J gave up 2 bases; unmatched junction bases: 7. The CDR3 reads CASSEPGQGRAYEQYF. As DNA, the CDR3 is TGTGCCAGCAGTGAACCCGGACAGGGGCGGGCCTACGAGCAGTACTTC.

This clone was recorded once. The chain is built from TRBV14 and TRBJ2-5; no definite D call. V lost 0 bases to trimming and J lost 3 bases, with 8 bases between them. This CDR3 has 14 residues. Germline lookup yields CDR1 SGHDN and CDR2 FVKESK. The CDR3 reads CASSQDSWEETQYF. The CDR3 nucleotides are TGTGCCAGCAGCCAAGATAGTTGGGAAGAGACCCAGTACTTC.